This T cell receptor beta chain originates from a study of blood T cell repertoires in COVID-19. Study at large: Samples came from the United States, Italy and Spain, spanning acute and convalescent COVID-19. T cells, B-cell-depleted T cells, or PBMCs supplied cDNA or gDNA.

In the authors' workflow: Nucleated cell number was recorded as an estimate derived from reference gene primer amplification. The table came from immunoSEQ multiplex PCR; TCRdb's copy has only in-frame clones and leaves some out. The DNA gave D and trimming, while V, J and clone size come from that table. The top ten hold about 1.3% of the sample, which has under 250,000 clones, approximately 83% seen once. Adults between about 18 and 95 years of age took part from about 24 US areas. This clonotype was sampled from a woman aged 40-49 years with acute COVID-19. The sample consisted of PBMCs or T cells enriched from blood (not recorded which).

The CDR3 loop is CASSPGTWSSYNEQFF. The DNA of the CDR3 is TGTGCCAGTAGCCCCGGGACTTGGAGCTCCTACAATGAGCAGTTCTTC. The chain carries TRBV6-6 and TRBJ2-1; TRBD2 is a possible D gene (6 bases). The germline V gene has CDR1 MNHNY and CDR2 SVGAGI (reference sequence). CDR3 length: 16 residues. V was cut by 9 bases and J by 0 bases, with 18 bases left in between.